This passage covers 5 T cell receptor beta chains from one sample sequenced in a study of naive and memory T cell subsets. An equimolar mix of two oligonucleotides served as the beta constant-region primer for TRBC1 and TRBC2. TCRdb re-called the UMI-ligation and nested PCR reads with MiXCR, one entry per CDR3 protein. Found here are some 100,000 distinct CDR3 sequences, 7% of them singletons; the top ten hold about 1.6%. Sequencing was performed on central memory CD4+ T cells from blood. The source is a human donor in good health.

In this sample, this clonotype turned up a few times. V usage is TRBV9 and J usage is TRBJ2-7; D not resolved. CDR3 size: 14 residues. V dropped 0 bases and J dropped 4 bases, with 11 bases sitting between them. CDR1 and CDR2 (germline): SGDLS, YYNGEE. The CDR3 reads CASSVAMASYEQYF. The CDR3 DNA sequence: TGTGCCAGCAGCGTAGCTATGGCCAGTTACGAGCAGTACTTC.

The CDR3 DNA reads as TGTGCCAGCCGAGGGGCACCCCTAACCGGGGAGCTGTTTTTT. This translates into CASRGAPLTGELFF. The genes are TRBV6-6 and TRBJ2-2, with D perhaps assigned TRBD1 or TRBD2 (5 bases each). Trimming removed 8 bases at V and 5 bases at J, with 15 bases between. CDR3 length: 14 amino acids. Germline V CDR1 and CDR2: MNHNY, SVGAGI (reference sequence).

This clonotype is medium-sized (0.01 to 0.1%). The V gene is TRBV15, the J gene TRBJ2-6, with 7 bases fitting TRBD1. The CDR3 has 16 residues. The junction had 6 bases not matched to a gene; V was cut back by 3 bases and J by 4 bases. CDR1 and CDR2 from the germline V gene are LNHNV and YYDKDF (reference sequence). The chain's CDR3 is CATSSGQVLGANVLTF. The CDR3 nucleotides are TGTGCCACCAGCAGCGGACAGGTCCTGGGGGCCAACGTCCTGACTTTC.

The V call is TRBV7-8, the J call TRBJ2-7; 7 bases line up with TRBD1. The CDR3 is 14 amino acids. V lost 5 bases and J lost 3; bases outside the gene matches: 7. The V gene's germline CDR1 is SGHVS and CDR2 FQNEAQ. The DNA for the CDR3 is TGTGCCAGCAGCAAAGGGACAGTTAGCTACGAGCAGTACTTC. This encodes CASSKGTVSYEQYF.

This clonotype was found a few times. This chain joins TRBV19 and TRBJ2-5; D gene ambiguous. V dropped 7 bases and J dropped 2 bases, with 17 bases sitting between them. Germline V lookup: CDR1 LNHDA, CDR2 SQIVND (reference sequence). There are 15 residues in the CDR3. Here the CDR3 reads CASNPTGRKQETQYF. CDR3 nucleotide sequence: TGTGCCAGTAACCCGACCGGACGGAAACAAGAGACCCAGTACTTC.